This T cell receptor (beta chain) comes out of a study of beta chain features in type 1 diabetes. TCRB transcripts that were expressed got sequenced, as all of the isolated RNA had been reverse transcribed. Assay: immunoSEQ multiplex PCR; the TCRdb copy retains only in-frame clones and omits some. The sample has roughly 370,000 clones, around 14% seen once. The authors took one heparinised blood draw, averaging about 116 mL, from each donor. The CDR3 loop spans 15 amino acids. Germline CDR1 and CDR2: MNHEY and SVGAGI. V shed 2 bases and J 5 bases; nucleotides not matched to a gene: 8. Material for sequencing was naive CD4+ T cells from blood. The TCR comes from a man aged 30 to 45 in good health. The chain has TRBV6-5 and TRBJ2-5; 7 positions agree with TRBD2. CDR3 in amino acids: CASSYSGLVMETQYF. DNA of the CDR3: TGTGCCAGCAGTTACAGCGGACTAGTGATGGAGACCCAGTACTTC.